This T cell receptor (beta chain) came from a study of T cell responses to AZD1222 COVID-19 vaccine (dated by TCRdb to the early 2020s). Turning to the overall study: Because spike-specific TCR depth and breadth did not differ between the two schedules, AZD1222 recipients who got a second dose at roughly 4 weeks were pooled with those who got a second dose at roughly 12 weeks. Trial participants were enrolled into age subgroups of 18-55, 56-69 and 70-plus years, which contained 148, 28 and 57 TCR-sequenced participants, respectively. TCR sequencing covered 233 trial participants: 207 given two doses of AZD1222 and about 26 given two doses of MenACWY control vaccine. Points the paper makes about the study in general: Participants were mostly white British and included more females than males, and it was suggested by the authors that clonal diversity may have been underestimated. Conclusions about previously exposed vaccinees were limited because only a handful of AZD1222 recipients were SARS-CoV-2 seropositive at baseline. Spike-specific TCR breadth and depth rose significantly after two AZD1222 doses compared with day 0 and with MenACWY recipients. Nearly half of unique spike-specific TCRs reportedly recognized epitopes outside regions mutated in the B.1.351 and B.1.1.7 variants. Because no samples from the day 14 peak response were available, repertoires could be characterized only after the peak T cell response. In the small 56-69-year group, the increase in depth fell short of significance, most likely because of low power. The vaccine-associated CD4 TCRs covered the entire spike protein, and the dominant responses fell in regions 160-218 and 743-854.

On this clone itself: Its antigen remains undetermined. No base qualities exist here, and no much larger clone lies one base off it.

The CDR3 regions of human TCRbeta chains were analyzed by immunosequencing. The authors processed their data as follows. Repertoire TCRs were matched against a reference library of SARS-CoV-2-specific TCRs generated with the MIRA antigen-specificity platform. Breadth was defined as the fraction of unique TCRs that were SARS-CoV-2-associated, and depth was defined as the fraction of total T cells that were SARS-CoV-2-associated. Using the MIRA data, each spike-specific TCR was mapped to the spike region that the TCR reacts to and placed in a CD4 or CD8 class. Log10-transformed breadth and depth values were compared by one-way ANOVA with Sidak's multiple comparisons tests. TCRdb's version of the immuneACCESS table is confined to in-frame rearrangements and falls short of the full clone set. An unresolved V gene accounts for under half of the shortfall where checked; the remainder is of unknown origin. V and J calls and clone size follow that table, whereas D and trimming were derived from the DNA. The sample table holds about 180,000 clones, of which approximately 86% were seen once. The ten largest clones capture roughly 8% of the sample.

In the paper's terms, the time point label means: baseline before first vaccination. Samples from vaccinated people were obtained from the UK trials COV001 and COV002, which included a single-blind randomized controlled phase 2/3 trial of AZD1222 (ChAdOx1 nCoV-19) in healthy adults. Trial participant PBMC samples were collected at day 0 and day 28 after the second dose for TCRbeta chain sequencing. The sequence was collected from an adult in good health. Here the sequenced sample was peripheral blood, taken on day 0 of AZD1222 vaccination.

Read as DNA, the sequence is TGTGCCAGCAGCCAAGTCTCTCGGACGGACAGTTCGAACACTGAAGCTTTCTTT. This sequence encodes CASSQVSRTDSSNTEAFF. This chain is built from TRBV4-2 and TRBJ1-1; TRBD1 is a weak D gene call, 6 bases matching. For CDR1 and CDR2, the germline V gene lists LGHNA and YNFKEQ. The CDR3, cysteine through phenylalanine, is 18 amino acids long. Of the read, only the CDR3 DNA is kept; its 54 bases are in frame from base 1. Trimming removed 1 base from V and 1 base from J, leaving 19 bases between the germline ends.